This TCR beta chain is drawn from a study of CD8+ T cells in alopecia areata. Background on the study: Tofacitinib administration persisted for 6 to 18 months, succeeded by 6 months off drug. Broader study findings: With just one nonresponder, it is still uncertain whether baseline CD8+ expansion relates to response. Many expanded lesional clones persisted during tofacitinib (in both scalp and blood).

The sample's treatment: oral pan-JAK inhibitor, 5-10 mg twice daily. Germline CDR1 and CDR2: SGHRS and YFSETQ. The CDR3 is 15 residues long. The V segment lost 5 bases and the J segment 2 bases; nucleotides outside the gene matches: 4. With respect to this clone: Its antigen is unknown.

In each case, RNA was isolated and then reverse transcribed into cDNA as the sequencing template. Here immunoSEQ multiplex PCR was the method, and the copy in TCRdb shows in-frame clones only, minus some. In the table there are under 300,000 clones, roughly 60% of which are singletons. The specimen comprised CD4+ T cells sorted from blood, sampled around week 54, from a patient treated with tofacitinib. This chain connects TRBV5-1 to TRBJ2-1; TRBD2 matches at 10 bases. This clonotype was obtained from a human donor with alopecia areata. The chain's CDR3 is CASRLAGLAYNEQFF. CDR3 DNA sequence: TGCGCCAGCAGACTAGCGGGGCTGGCCTACAATGAGCAGTTCTTC.